This TCR beta chain was sequenced during a study of cytomegalovirus exposure and HLA in healthy donors. The table came from immunoSEQ multiplex PCR; TCRdb's copy has only in-frame clones and leaves some out. Here the sample spans 190,000 or so clones, roughly four fifths being singletons. There are a few counts of this clone. Its target is not known. Whole-study results and caveats: Both high specificity and high sensitivity reportedly marked the classifier's diagnosis of cytomegalovirus status.

The sample taken for sequencing was PBMCs. The TCR comes from a woman aged 18 to 35 in good health and CMV-seropositive.

CDR3 coding DNA: TGTGCCAGCAGCGTACAGGGTAGGATCACCTTC. This gives the protein CASSVQGRITF. V gene TRBV9 combines with J gene TRBJ1-2; D may be TRBD1 (5 bases). Trimming removed 1 base at V and 13 bases at J, with 11 bases between. Germline CDR1 SGDLS, CDR2 YYNGEE. The CDR3 has 11 amino acids.